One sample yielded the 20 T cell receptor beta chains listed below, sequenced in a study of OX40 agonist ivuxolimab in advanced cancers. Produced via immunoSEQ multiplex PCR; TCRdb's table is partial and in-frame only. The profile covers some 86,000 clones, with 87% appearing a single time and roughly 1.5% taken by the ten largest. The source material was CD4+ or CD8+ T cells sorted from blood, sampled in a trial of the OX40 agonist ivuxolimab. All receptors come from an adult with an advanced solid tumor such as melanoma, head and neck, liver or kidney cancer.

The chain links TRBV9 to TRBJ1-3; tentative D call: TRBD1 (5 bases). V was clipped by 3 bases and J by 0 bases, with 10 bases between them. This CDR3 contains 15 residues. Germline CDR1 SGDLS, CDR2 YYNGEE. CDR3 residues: CASSALTDSGNTIYF. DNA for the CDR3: TGTGCCAGCAGCGCCCTGACAGACTCTGGAAACACCATATATTTT. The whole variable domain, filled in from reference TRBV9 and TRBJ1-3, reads DSGVTQTPKHLITATGQRVTLRCSPRSGDLSVYWYQQSLDQGLQFLIQYYNGEERAKGNILERFSAQQFPDLHSELNLSSLELGDSALYFCASSALTDSGNTIYFGEGSWLTVV.

Here the CDR3 DNA reads TGTGCCAGCAATGAACGCGGGTCGGCCGGCACTGAAGCTTTCTTT. As protein: CASNERGSAGTEAFF. This sequence joins TRBV27 and TRBJ1-1; no firm D call. V was clipped by 7 bases and J by 4 bases, with 19 bases between them. The CDR3 runs to 15 residues. Per germline, CDR1 MNHEY and CDR2 SMNVEV (reference sequence).

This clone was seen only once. This CDR3 is CASSVPRGSPWFEQYF. The CDR3 bases are TGTGCCAGTAGTGTCCCGCGGGGGTCGCCCTGGTTCGAGCAGTACTTC. This chain connects TRBV19 to TRBJ2-7, with 7 bases fitting TRBD2. This CDR3 has 16 residues. V was pared by 5 bases and J by 6 bases, with 16 bases of the junction left unmatched. CDR1 is LNHDA, CDR2 SQIVND, per germline (reference sequence).

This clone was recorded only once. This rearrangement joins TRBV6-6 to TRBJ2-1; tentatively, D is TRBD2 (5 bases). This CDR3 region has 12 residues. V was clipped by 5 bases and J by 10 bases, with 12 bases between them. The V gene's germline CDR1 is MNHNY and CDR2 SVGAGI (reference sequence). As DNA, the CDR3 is TGTGCCAGCAGTACCATGGGGAGAGAGCAGTTCTTC. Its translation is CASSTMGREQFF.

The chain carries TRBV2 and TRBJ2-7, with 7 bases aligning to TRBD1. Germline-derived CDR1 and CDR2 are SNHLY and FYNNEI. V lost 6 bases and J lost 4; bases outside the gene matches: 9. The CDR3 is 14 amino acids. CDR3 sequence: CASRADRVIYEQYF. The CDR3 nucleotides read TGTGCCAGCAGGGCCGACAGGGTAATTTACGAGCAGTACTTC.

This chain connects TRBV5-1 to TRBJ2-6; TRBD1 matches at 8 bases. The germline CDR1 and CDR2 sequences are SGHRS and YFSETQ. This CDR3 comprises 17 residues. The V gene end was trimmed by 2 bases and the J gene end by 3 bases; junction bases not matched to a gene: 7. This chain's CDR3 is CASSLGQGILGANVLTF. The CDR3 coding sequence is TGCGCCAGCAGCTTAGGACAGGGAATTCTTGGGGCCAACGTCCTGACTTTC.

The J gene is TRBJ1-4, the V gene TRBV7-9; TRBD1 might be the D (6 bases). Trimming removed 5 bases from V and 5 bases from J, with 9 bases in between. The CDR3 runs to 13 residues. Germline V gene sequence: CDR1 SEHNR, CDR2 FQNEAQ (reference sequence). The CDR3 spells CASSHRVNEKLFF. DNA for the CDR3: TGTGCCAGCAGCCACAGGGTGAATGAAAAACTGTTTTTT.

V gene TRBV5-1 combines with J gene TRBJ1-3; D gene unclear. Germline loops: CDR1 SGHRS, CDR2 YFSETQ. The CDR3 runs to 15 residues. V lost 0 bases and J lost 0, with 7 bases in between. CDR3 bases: TGCGCCAGCAGCTTGGCCGTAAGCTCTGGAAACACCATATATTTT. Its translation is CASSLAVSSGNTIYF.

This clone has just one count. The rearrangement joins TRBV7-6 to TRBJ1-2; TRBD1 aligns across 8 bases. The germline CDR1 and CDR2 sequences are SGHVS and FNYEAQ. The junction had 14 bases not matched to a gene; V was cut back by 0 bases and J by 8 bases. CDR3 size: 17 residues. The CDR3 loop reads CASSLAGGSQGDEGYTF. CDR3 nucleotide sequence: TGTGCCAGCAGCTTAGCTGGGGGGTCACAGGGGGACGAAGGCTACACCTTC.

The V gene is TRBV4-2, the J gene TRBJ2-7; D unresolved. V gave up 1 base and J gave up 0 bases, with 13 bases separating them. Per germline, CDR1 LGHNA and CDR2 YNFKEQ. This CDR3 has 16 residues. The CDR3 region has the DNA TGTGCCAGCAGCCAAGTTTGGGCCCTCCCCTCCTACGAGCAGTACTTC. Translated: CASSQVWALPSYEQYF.

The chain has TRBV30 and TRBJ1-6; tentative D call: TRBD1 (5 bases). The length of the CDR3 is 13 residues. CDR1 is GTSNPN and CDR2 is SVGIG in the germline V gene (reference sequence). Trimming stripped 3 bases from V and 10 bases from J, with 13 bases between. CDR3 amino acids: CAWSSPGSSPLHF. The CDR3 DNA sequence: TGTGCCTGGAGCTCCCCAGGGTCGTCACCCCTCCACTTT.

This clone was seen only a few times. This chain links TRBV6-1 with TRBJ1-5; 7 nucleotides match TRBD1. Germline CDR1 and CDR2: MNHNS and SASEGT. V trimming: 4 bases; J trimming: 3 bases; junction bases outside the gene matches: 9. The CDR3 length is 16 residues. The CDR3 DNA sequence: TGTGCCAGCAGTGGGGGGACAGTAGCGGCCAATCAGCCCCAGCATTTT. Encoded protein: CASSGGTVAANQPQHF.

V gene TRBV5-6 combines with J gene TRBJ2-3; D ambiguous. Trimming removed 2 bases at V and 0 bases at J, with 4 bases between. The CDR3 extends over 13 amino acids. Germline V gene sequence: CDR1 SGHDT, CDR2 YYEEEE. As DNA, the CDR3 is TGTGCCAGCAGCTTCCCTAGCACAGATACGCAGTATTTT. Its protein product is CASSFPSTDTQYF.

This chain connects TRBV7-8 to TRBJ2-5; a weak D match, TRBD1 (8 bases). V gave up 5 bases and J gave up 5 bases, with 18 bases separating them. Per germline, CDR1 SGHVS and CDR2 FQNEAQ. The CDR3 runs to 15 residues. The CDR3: CASSPSTGEGETQYF. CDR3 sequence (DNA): TGTGCCAGCAGCCCCTCGACAGGGGAGGGGGAGACCCAGTACTTC.

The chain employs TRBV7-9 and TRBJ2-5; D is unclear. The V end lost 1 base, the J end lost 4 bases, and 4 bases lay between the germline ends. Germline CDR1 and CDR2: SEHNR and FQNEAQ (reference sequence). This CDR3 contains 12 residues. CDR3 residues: CASSLDRETQYF. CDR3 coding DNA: TGTGCCAGCAGCTTAGACAGAGAGACCCAGTACTTC.

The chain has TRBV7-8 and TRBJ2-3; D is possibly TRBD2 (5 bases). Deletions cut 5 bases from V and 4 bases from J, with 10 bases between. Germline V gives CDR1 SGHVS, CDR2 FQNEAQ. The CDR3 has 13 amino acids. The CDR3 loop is CASSPQLADTQYF. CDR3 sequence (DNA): TGTGCCAGCAGCCCGCAACTAGCAGATACGCAGTATTTT. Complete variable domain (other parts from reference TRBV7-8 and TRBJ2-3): GAGVSQSPRYKVAKRGQDVALRCDPISGHVSLFWYQQALGQGPEFLTYFQNEAQLDKSGLPSDRFFAERPEGSVSTLKIQRTQQEDSAVYLCASSPQLADTQYFGPGTRLTVL.

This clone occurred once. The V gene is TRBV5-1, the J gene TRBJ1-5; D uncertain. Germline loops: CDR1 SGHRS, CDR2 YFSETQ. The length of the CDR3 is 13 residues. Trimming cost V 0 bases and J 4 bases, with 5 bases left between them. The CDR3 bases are TGCGCCAGCAGCTTGGCGGCAAATCAGCCCCAGCATTTT. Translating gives CASSLAANQPQHF.

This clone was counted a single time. The CDR3 region is CASSQDGGTRVTDTQYF. CDR3 bases: TGTGCCAGCAGCCAAGACGGAGGGACTAGGGTTACAGATACGCAGTATTTT. This chain uses TRBV14 with TRBJ2-3; 8 bases are shared with TRBD2. V lost 0 bases to trimming and J lost 3 bases; unmatched junction nucleotides: 8. The CDR3 extends over 17 amino acids. Germline-derived CDR1 and CDR2 are SGHDN and FVKESK.

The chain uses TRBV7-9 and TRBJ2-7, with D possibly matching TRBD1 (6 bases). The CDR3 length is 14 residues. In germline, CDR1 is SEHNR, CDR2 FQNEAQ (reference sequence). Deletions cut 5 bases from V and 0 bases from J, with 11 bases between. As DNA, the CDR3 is TGTGCCAGCAGCCCAGGGGTAAGCTCCTACGAGCAGTACTTC. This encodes CASSPGVSSYEQYF.

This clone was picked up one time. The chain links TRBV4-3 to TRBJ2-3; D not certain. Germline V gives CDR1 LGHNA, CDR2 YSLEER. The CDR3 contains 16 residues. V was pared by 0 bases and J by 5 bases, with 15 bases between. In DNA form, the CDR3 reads TGCGCCAGCAGCCAAGATCATCAAGGGTTGGAAGATACGCAGTATTTT. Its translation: CASSQDHQGLEDTQYF.